The sequence of this T cell receptor (beta chain) was determined in a study of T cell repertoires in cytomegalovirus infection. Study-level information: It was the public TCR beta signatures that indicated both CMV infection and matching HLA type.

This clonotype was seen at least ten times. Its antigen is undetermined. TCRdb fed the reads into MiXCR, producing one record per CDR3 protein. The sample holds 650,000 to 900,000 distinct CDR3 sequences; roughly 28% are singletons and the top ten take over 10%. V dropped 5 bases and J dropped 1 base, with 8 bases sitting between them. This CDR3 is built from 13 residues. Findings and caveats of the study: Ex vivo, HLA-C-restricted CMV-specific TCR beta clonotypes prevailed over the rest of the response. The study identified carriers of CMV plus the relevant HLA from cumulative public TCR beta family frequency.

J is TRBJ1-1 and V is TRBV12-3 or TRBV12-4; no clear D gene. The clonotype comes from a human donor in good health (CMV status not recorded). Some clones in this sample may be carry-over from other donors' samples. This material consisted of cultured CD8+ T cells from PBMCs, taken from culture after CMV antigen stimulation. This chain's CDR3 is CASSGGKNTEAFF. The CDR3 DNA follows: TGTGCCAGCAGTGGCGGGAAGAACACTGAAGCTTTCTTT.